Shown below are 7 T cell receptor beta chains from a single sample sequenced in a study of control samples from healthy donors and cancer patients. Assay: immunoSEQ multiplex PCR; the TCRdb copy retains only in-frame clones and omits some. The table lists 35,000 to 50,000 clones, over 65% of them singletons. The sequenced sample consisted of blood. These receptors all come from a man between 60 and 75 years old in good health.

The genes are TRBV6-4 and TRBJ2-2; D gene unclear. This CDR3 contains 14 residues. V gave up 5 bases and J gave up 5 bases, with 12 bases separating them. Germline lookup yields CDR1 MRHNA and CDR2 SNTAGT. CDR3 residues: CASSLWRRTGELFF. The CDR3 region has the DNA TGTGCCAGCAGTTTATGGCGCCGAACCGGGGAGCTGTTTTTT.

This chain links TRBV4-2 with TRBJ1-5; 7 bases map to TRBD1. Looked up from germline, CDR1 is LGHNA and CDR2 is YNFKEQ. The V and J ends lost 0 bases and 0 bases, in that order; junction bases with no gene match: 8. The CDR3 spans 18 residues. The CDR3 is CASSQDPRRQGSNQPQHF. DNA of the CDR3: TGTGCCAGCAGCCAAGACCCCCGCCGACAGGGTAGCAATCAGCCCCAGCATTTT.

The chain recombines TRBV15 with TRBJ1-5, with TRBD1 as a possible D gene (5 bases). The CDR3 sequence is 19 residues long. CDR1 is LNHNV and CDR2 is YYDKDF in the germline V gene (reference sequence). V was trimmed by 2 bases and J by 0 bases, leaving 20 bases between them. CDR3 residues: CATSRLGGGTFSSNQPQHF. The CDR3 coding sequence is TGTGCCACCAGCAGACTGGGGGGAGGTACTTTCTCTAGCAATCAGCCCCAGCATTTT.

The rearrangement uses TRBV6-2 or TRBV6-3 and TRBJ2-7; D not certain. Germline V gene lookup returns CDR1 MNHEY and CDR2 SVGEGT. Trimming took off 2 bases at V and 0 bases at J, with 20 bases between the two ends. This CDR3 is built from 18 residues. CDR3 protein: CASSYVVSPKGFSYEQYF. In DNA, the CDR3 is TGTGCCAGCAGTTACGTCGTCAGCCCAAAAGGGTTCTCCTACGAGCAGTACTTC.

This clone was seen only once. This rearrangement joins TRBV11-2 to TRBJ2-3; TRBD2 aligns across 11 bases. V shed 5 bases and J 7 bases; nucleotides not matched to a gene: 14. Germline V gene data show CDR1 as SGHAT and CDR2 as FQNNGV. The CDR3 loop spans 17 amino acids. CDR3: CASSPRTSGFGPNTQYF. As DNA, the CDR3 is TGTGCCAGCAGCCCCCGGACTAGCGGGTTTGGCCCGAATACGCAGTATTTT.

The table lists this clone with a few counts. The chain has TRBV30 and TRBJ1-5; D is unresolved. The germline V and J ends were trimmed by 2 bases and 1 base, with 12 bases remaining between them. The germline CDR1 and CDR2 sequences are GTSNPN and SVGIG (reference sequence). This CDR3 has 15 residues. This CDR3 reads CAWSSQLGSNQPQHF. For the CDR3, the DNA is TGTGCCTGGAGTAGTCAGCTGGGAAGCAATCAGCCCCAGCATTTT.

Notes on this clone: The junction does not match germline at one end; this may be a read error. The chain joins TRBV18 to TRBJ2-6; possibly TRBD1 for D (5 bases). This CDR3 comprises 12 residues. CDR1 is KGHSH and CDR2 is LQKENI in the germline V gene. The chain's CDR3 is CASSPRDSPLAF. In DNA form, the CDR3 reads TGTGCCAGCTCACCTAGAGACAGTCCTTTGGCTTTC.